The 10 T cell receptor beta chains given below trace back to one sample, sequenced in a study of human T cells and chemical hapten exposure. Time point indicated: patch test 3, about 24 weeks after DPC sensitization. Treatment defined: therapeutic diphenylcyclopropenone sensitization with weekly scalp DPC. TCRdb reprocessed the RACE reads with MiXCR, giving one entry per CDR3 protein. The sample carries 100,000 to 150,000 distinct CDR3 sequences, about 11% recorded once. The sample consisted of whole blood, taken in connection with sensitization to the hapten diphenylcyclopropenone (DPC). These TCRs come from a woman in her 50s with alopecia areata. Some clones in this sample may be carry-over from other donors' samples.

The V call is TRBV29-1, the J call TRBJ2-2, with 8 bases identical to TRBD2. Germline V CDR1 and CDR2: SQVTM, ANQGSEA. This CDR3 comprises 15 residues. CDR3 in amino acids: CTPLVGGGYTGELFF. In DNA form, the CDR3 reads TGCACCCCGCTGGTCGGGGGGGGCTACACCGGGGAGCTGTTTTTT.

The V and J genes are TRBV2 and TRBJ1-6; no definite D call. Per the germline V gene, CDR1 is SNHLY and CDR2 is FYNNEI. The CDR3 totals 13 residues. Trimming removed 4 bases at V and 5 bases at J, with 6 bases between. The CDR3 region is CASSADNNSPLHF. In DNA form, the CDR3 reads TGTGCCAGCAGTGCAGATAATAATTCACCCCTCCACTTT.

This clonotype was seen a handful of times. This sequence joins TRBV3-1 and TRBJ1-1, with D perhaps matching TRBD1 (5 bases). V was trimmed by 0 bases and J by 7 bases, leaving 12 bases between them. The CDR3 is made up of 14 amino acids. CDR1 is LGHDT, CDR2 YNNKEL, per germline (reference sequence). The DNA for the CDR3 is TGTGCCAGCAGCCAAGATTGGACACCCGATGAAGCTTTCTTT. Amino acids: CASSQDWTPDEAFF.

This sequence joins TRBV4-3 and TRBJ1-4; 7 bases are shared with TRBD1. Per the germline V gene, CDR1 is LGHNA and CDR2 is YSLEER. V lost 3 bases and J lost 5; bases outside the gene matches: 6. The length of the CDR3 is 15 residues. CDR3 nucleotide sequence: TGCGCCAGCAGCCAGAGGGACAGCTCCAATGAAAAACTGTTTTTT. As protein: CASSQRDSSNEKLFF.

J is TRBJ2-1 and V is TRBV27; D may match TRBD1 or TRBD2 (5 bases each). V lost 6 bases, J lost 0 bases, and 15 bases lay in between. This CDR3 contains 16 residues. Germline CDR1 and CDR2: MNHEY and SMNVEV (reference sequence). As DNA, the CDR3 is TGTGCCAGCAGCCCAGCTCCAGGGAGCTCCTACAATGAGCAGTTCTTC. This encodes CASSPAPGSSYNEQFF.

This clonotype was seen more than once but under ten times. J is TRBJ2-7 and V is TRBV13; D gene uncertain. CDR1 and CDR2 (germline): PRHDT, FYEKMQ (reference sequence). V dropped 8 bases and J dropped 2 bases, with 10 bases sitting between them. The CDR3 consists of 12 residues. DNA for the CDR3: TGTGCCAGCTTCAATTCCACCTACGAGCAGTACTTC. This translates into CASFNSTYEQYF.

This clonotype was seen a single time. This clone may be a read error of a much larger clone one base away. The chain uses TRBV27 and TRBJ1-2; D might be TRBD1 (6 bases). The V and J ends lost 3 bases and 6 bases respectively, with 14 bases between them. The germline CDR1 and CDR2 sequences are MNHEY and SMNVEV (reference sequence). This CDR3 comprises 14 residues. The CDR3 bases are TGTGCCAGCAGTTTCAGCGGGGGGGGCGATGGCTACACCTTC. It yields the protein CASSFSGGGDGYTF.

The genes are TRBV24-1 and TRBJ2-1; TRBD2 might be the D (7 bases). The CDR3 sequence is 16 residues long. The V end was cut by 3 bases, the J end by 2 bases, with 13 bases between. Germline CDR1 KGHDR, CDR2 SFDVKD. CDR3: CATSDGGGHAYNEQFF. DNA of the CDR3: TGTGCCACCAGTGATGGGGGGGGGCACGCCTACAATGAGCAGTTCTTC.

CDR3 bases: TGCAGCGGGGGCACAGGGCGGAGTGAAAAACTGTTTTTT. This encodes CSGGTGRSEKLFF. The V and J genes are TRBV29-1 and TRBJ1-4; TRBD1 is a possible D gene (6 bases). CDR1 and CDR2 (germline): SQVTM, ANQGSEA. Trimming took off 7 bases at V and 7 bases at J, with 16 bases between the two ends. The CDR3 extends over 13 amino acids.

The chain has TRBV2 and TRBJ1-6, with D perhaps matching TRBD1 (5 bases). Per the germline V gene, CDR1 is SNHLY and CDR2 is FYNNEI. Trimming removed 11 bases at V and 9 bases at J, with 17 bases between. This CDR3 has 13 amino acids. As DNA, the CDR3 is TGTGCCCTTGTCCCGGGGCCGGCTTCACCCCTCCACTTT. This gives the protein CALVPGPASPLHF.